The clone carrying this T cell receptor (beta chain) appeared a single time. The target antigen is unknown. The sample is drawn from a study of cytomegalovirus exposure and HLA in healthy donors. Study summary: When 350 to 500 donors were genotyped, approximately 81% of them were found to fall in the Caucasian-associated ancestry cluster.

PCR involved 60 Vbeta and 13 Jbeta primers. Using immunoSEQ multiplex PCR, the repertoire was profiled, and TCRdb retains in-frame clones only, with some absent. Seen here are 170,000 or so clones, less than 90% observed once, and the top ten hold around 0.41%. The CDR3 loop spans 13 amino acids. V was pared by 6 bases and J by 5 bases, with 11 bases between. Germline lookup yields CDR1 MDHEN and CDR2 SYDVKM. Whole-study results and caveats: Earlier analysis found most TCR beta V segments productive about 90% or about 30% of the time. TCR beta V- and J-gene trimming, according to a later analysis, was linked to a missense DCLRE1C variant.

Donors were ostensibly healthy at sampling, although undocumented immune exposures were probable. The rearrangement uses TRBV28 and TRBJ2-1, with D possibly matching TRBD2 (5 bases). This sequence was found in a boy younger than 10 in good health and CMV-seronegative. The sequenced material came from PBMCs. The CDR3 nucleotides read TGTGCCAGCAGACTAGAGGAACACAATGAGCAGTTCTTC. Translated, it gives CASRLEEHNEQFF.